The sample holds a few counts of the clone carrying this TCR beta chain. Antigen: not known. Specified time point: sample taken at primary tumor resection. Whole RNA was taken from tumor, nontumor lung or frozen PBMC; it was then sequenced unsorted. The donors, about 74 patients with untreated early-stage non-small cell lung cancer, provided the samples. The data derive from a study of spatial heterogeneity in lung cancer. Study-level information: Within raw reads, each unique TCR and UMI combination appeared on average more than ten times.

The study's findings and limits: Resection blood, more than follow-up blood, showed ubiquitous expanded tumor TCRs.

Every TCR cDNA molecule bore its own unique molecular identifier. Using its own MiXCR run on the 5' RACE reads, TCRdb lists one record per CDR3 protein. The sample lists 26,000 or so distinct CDR3 sequences, about 8.8% occurring once. V was trimmed by 6 bases and J by 0 bases, leaving 11 bases between them. Germline CDR1 reads SNHLY; CDR2 reads FYNNEI. The CDR3 spans 14 residues. The V gene is TRBV2, the J gene TRBJ1-2; tentative D call: TRBD1 (6 bases). This receptor was identified in a female donor with early-stage non-small cell lung cancer. The sequences come from PBMCs, collected at surgery. The CDR3 is CASRRTATNYGYTF. The CDR3 bases are TGTGCCAGCAGAAGGACAGCAACTAACTATGGCTACACCTTC.